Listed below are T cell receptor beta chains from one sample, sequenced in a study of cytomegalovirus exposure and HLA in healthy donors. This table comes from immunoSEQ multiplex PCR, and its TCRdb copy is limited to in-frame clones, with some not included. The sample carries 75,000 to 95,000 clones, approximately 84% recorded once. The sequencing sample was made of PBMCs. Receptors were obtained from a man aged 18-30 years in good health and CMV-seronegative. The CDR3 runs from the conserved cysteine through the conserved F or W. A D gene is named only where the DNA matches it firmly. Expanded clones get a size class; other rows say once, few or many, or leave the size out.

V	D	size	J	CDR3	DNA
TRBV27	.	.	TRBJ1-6	CASSFRSSPLHF	TGTGCCAGCAGTTTTAGGAGTTCACCCCTCCACTTT
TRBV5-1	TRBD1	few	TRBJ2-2	CASSLKQGAFGELFF	TGCGCCAGCAGCTTGAAGCAGGGGGCGTTTGGGGAGCTGTTTTTT
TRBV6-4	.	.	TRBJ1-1	CASSDRPGTPEAFF	TGTGCCAGCAGTGATCGGCCGGGAACCCCTGAAGCTTTCTTT
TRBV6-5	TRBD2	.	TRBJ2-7	CASRSGAEQYF	TGTGCCAGCAGGAGCGGGGCCGAGCAGTACTTC
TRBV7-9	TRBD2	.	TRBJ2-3	CASKGIGGRSTDTQYF	TGTGCCAGCAAGGGTATCGGCGGGAGGAGCACAGATACGCAGTATTTT
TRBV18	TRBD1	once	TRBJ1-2	CASSPLRQGVYYGYTF	TGTGCCAGCTCACCACTGAGGCAGGGGGTATACTATGGCTACACCTTC
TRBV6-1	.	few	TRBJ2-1	CASSVTRGIDNEQFF	TGTGCCAGCAGTGTAACCCGGGGGATCGACAATGAGCAGTTCTTC
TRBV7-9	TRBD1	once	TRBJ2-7	CASSKQGASYEQYF	TGTGCCAGCTCAAAACAGGGGGCATCCTACGAGCAGTACTTC
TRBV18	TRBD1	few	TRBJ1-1	CASSLLLGGTGRFNTEAFF	TGTGCCAGCTCACTGCTTTTGGGGGGGACAGGACGCTTCAACACTGAAGCTTTCTTT
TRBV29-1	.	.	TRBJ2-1	CSVGGKDRYSSNEQFF	TGCAGCGTTGGGGGGAAAGACAGGTACTCCTCGAATGAGCAGTTCTTC
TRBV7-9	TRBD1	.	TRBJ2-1	CASASGQGAYNEQFF	TGTGCCAGCGCCTCGGGACAGGGGGCCTACAATGAGCAGTTCTTC
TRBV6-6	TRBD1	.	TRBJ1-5	CASSHADRVSNQPQHF	TGTGCCAGCAGTCATGCCGACAGGGTAAGCAATCAGCCCCAGCATTTT
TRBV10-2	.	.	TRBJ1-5	CASTGGNQPQHF	TGCGCCAGCACGGGGGGCAATCAGCCCCAGCATTTT
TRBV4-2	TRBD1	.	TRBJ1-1	CASSQQASGTGNTEAFF	TGTGCCAGCAGCCAACAGGCATCCGGGACAGGGAACACTGAAGCTTTCTTT